The clone carrying this TCR beta chain appeared a few times. The antigen is unknown. A distinct unique molecular identifier was carried by each TCR cDNA molecule. TCRdb redid the calling of the 5' RACE reads with MiXCR, one entry per CDR3 protein. Of some 15,000 distinct CDR3 sequences listed, less than 9.5% are singletons. The time point denotes: sample taken at primary tumor resection. The data were taken from a study of spatial heterogeneity in lung cancer. General study points: Tumoral mutation counts were tracked by counts of expanded intratumoral alpha and beta TCRs.

The length of the CDR3 is 17 residues. Trimming left V 0 bases short and J 0 bases short, with 9 bases between. Germline V gene lookup returns CDR1 SGHVS and CDR2 FNYEAQ. This rearrangement joins TRBV7-6 to TRBJ2-6, with D maybe TRBD2 (5 bases). This specimen was lung tumor tissue, taken at surgery. The TCR originated in a male donor with early-stage non-small cell lung cancer. CDR3 sequence reads: CASSLAAANSGANVLTF. Written as DNA, the CDR3 is TGTGCCAGCAGCTTAGCAGCGGCGAACTCTGGGGCCAACGTCCTGACTTTC. Drawing the rest from reference TRBV7-6 and TRBJ2-6, the complete variable domain is GAGVSQSPRYKVTKRGQDVALRCDPISGHVSLYWYRQALGQGPEFLTYFNYEAQQDKSGLPNDRFSAERPEGSISTLTIQRTEQRDSAMYRCASSLAAANSGANVLTFGAGSRLTVL.